This T cell receptor (beta chain) stems from a study of cytomegalovirus exposure and HLA in healthy donors. The CDR3 spans 15 residues. V was trimmed by 5 bases and J by 2 bases, leaving 14 bases between them. The germline gives CDR1 SGHTA, CDR2 FQGNSA. 13 Jbeta primers and 60 Vbeta primers were used for the PCR. Here immunoSEQ multiplex PCR was the method, and the copy in TCRdb shows in-frame clones only, minus some. The sample includes about 110,000 clones, more than 75% seen only once; the top ten take around 1.9%. Material for sequencing was PBMCs. This receptor was taken from a man in his forties in good health and CMV-seronegative. The V and J genes are TRBV7-2 and TRBJ2-3; weak D call: TRBD2 (6 bases). CDR3 bases: TGTGCCAGCAGCCGGCGGGACGGCACCACAGATACGCAGTATTTT. This translates into CASSRRDGTTDTQYF.